Shown below are 9 T cell receptor beta chains from a single sample sequenced in a study of blood T cells in healthy people across ages. A J-beta primer mix and a sample-barcoded 5' primer were used in a second PCR of about 7 to 12 cycles. TCRdb processed the 5' RACE reads anew with MiXCR; each CDR3 protein has one entry. The data hold 700,000 or so distinct CDR3 sequences, with less than 45% observed a single time. The sequencing input was blood. The receptors come from a man older than 75 in good health.

This rearrangement joins TRBV9 to TRBJ2-7; perhaps TRBD1 as D (5 bases). V lost 4 bases and J 6 bases, leaving 14 bases between the germline ends. This CDR3 contains 13 residues. Germline CDR1 is SGDLS and CDR2 is YYNGEE. The CDR3 DNA reads TGTGCCAGCAGCCCCAGGGTATCGGGCGAGCAGTACTTC. Amino acid sequence: CASSPRVSGEQYF.

To note about this clonotype: An end of the junction does not agree with germline; a read error may underlie this. This chain links TRBV6-1 with TRBJ1-2, with D possibly matching TRBD1 (5 bases). This CDR3 is 12 amino acids long. Germline values: CDR1 MNHNS, CDR2 SASEGT. The CDR3 sequence: CASTKGNYGFTF. The DNA of the CDR3 is TGTGCCAGCACCAAGGGGAACTATGGCTTCACCTTC.

This clonotype has a handful of counts. This chain joins TRBV4-3 and TRBJ2-5, with 12 bases matching TRBD2. The closer fit of TRBJ2-7 to the DNA end suggests the J call may be wrong. Germline values: CDR1 LGHNA, CDR2 YSLEER. The CDR3 is 17 amino acids. CDR3 DNA sequence: TGCGCCAGCAGCCAAGCGCTAGCGGGAGGGCCCTCTTACGAGCAGTACTTC. Its translation: CASSQALAGGPSYEQYF.

This chain uses TRBV25-1 with TRBJ2-1, with 9 nucleotides matching TRBD1. After removal of 3 bases from V and 4 bases from J, the junction contained 7 bases not matched to a gene. Germline CDR1 is MGHDK and CDR2 is SYGVNS. The CDR3 loop spans 16 amino acids. The CDR3 coding sequence is TGTGCCAGCAGTGACCGGGGACAGGGAGTTTACAATGAGCAGTTCTTC. This translates into CASSDRGQGVYNEQFF.

The chain recombines TRBV21-1 with TRBJ2-3; the table names TRBD1, a call not compared with the DNA. TRBV21-1 corresponds to a pseudogene. This CDR3 contains 16 residues. DNA of the CDR3: TGTGCCAGCAGGGGCACAGGGGGCACTAGCACAGATACGCAGTATTTT. Encoded protein: CASRGTGGTSTDTQYF.

The genes are TRBV29-1 and TRBJ2-5; 7 positions agree with TRBD1. From germline, CDR1 is SQVTM and CDR2 ANQGSEA. This CDR3 has 14 amino acids. The junction had 15 bases not matched to a gene; V was cut back by 3 bases and J by 11 bases. The CDR3 here is CSVEAGGKTDEQYF. In DNA, the CDR3 is TGCAGCGTTGAGGCAGGGGGAAAAACGGATGAGCAGTACTTC.

The genes are TRBV20-1 and TRBJ2-1; 7 bases fit TRBD1. Germline V gene sequence: CDR1 DFQATT, CDR2 SNEGSKA (reference sequence). This CDR3 is 17 amino acids long. The J segment lost 0 bases and the V segment lost 3 bases, leaving 11 bases of the junction unmatched. In DNA form, the CDR3 reads TGCAGTGCTAGCGGAAACAGGGGCCTTAGCTCCTACAATGAGCAGTTCTTC. Encoded protein: CSASGNRGLSSYNEQFF.

This clonotype was counted a few times. The rearrangement links TRBV20-1 to TRBJ1-6; 8 bases agree with TRBD1. V was pared by 3 bases and J by 6 bases, with 7 bases of the junction left unmatched. Germline V lookup: CDR1 DFQATT, CDR2 SNEGSKA (reference sequence). This CDR3 has 15 residues. The CDR3 DNA sequence: TGCAGTGCTAGGGCCACAGGGGGGAGTAATTCACCCCTCCACTTT. This codes for CSARATGGSNSPLHF.

The rearrangement links TRBV6-2 or TRBV6-3 to TRBJ2-1, with D possibly being TRBD1 or TRBD2 (7 bases each). V lost 5 bases to trimming and J lost 13 bases, with 24 bases between them. Germline loops: CDR1 MNHEY, CDR2 SVGEGT. This CDR3 has 15 residues. CDR3 protein: CASSTIERDRQTQFF. The CDR3 bases are TGTGCCAGCAGTACCATCGAGCGGGACAGACAGACCCAGTTCTTC.